This T cell receptor (beta chain) was identified in a study of blood T cell repertoires in COVID-19. Study as a whole: Some COVID-19 samples were acute and others convalescent; all came from the United States, Italy and Spain. PBMCs, B-cell-depleted T cells, or T cells provided the cDNA or gDNA that made up the material.

In the original processing: The authors estimated nucleated cell counts from reference gene primer amplification. Produced via immunoSEQ multiplex PCR; TCRdb's table is partial and in-frame only. That table is the source of V, J and clone size, and D and trimming were worked out from the DNA. The sample shows 80,000 to 100,000 clones, around 79% of them seen only once. Looked up from germline, CDR1 is MRHNA and CDR2 is SNTAGT. This CDR3 comprises 14 residues. V was clipped by 2 bases and J by 8 bases; unmatched bases: 3. This receptor was taken from a human donor in a cohort sampled during active COVID-19. The gene calls are TRBV6-4 and TRBJ1-2, with 12 bases matching TRBD1. Source material: peripheral blood. For the CDR3, the DNA is TGTGCCAGCAGTGACGAGGGGACAGGGGGCGGCTACACCTTC. It translates to CASSDEGTGGGYTF.